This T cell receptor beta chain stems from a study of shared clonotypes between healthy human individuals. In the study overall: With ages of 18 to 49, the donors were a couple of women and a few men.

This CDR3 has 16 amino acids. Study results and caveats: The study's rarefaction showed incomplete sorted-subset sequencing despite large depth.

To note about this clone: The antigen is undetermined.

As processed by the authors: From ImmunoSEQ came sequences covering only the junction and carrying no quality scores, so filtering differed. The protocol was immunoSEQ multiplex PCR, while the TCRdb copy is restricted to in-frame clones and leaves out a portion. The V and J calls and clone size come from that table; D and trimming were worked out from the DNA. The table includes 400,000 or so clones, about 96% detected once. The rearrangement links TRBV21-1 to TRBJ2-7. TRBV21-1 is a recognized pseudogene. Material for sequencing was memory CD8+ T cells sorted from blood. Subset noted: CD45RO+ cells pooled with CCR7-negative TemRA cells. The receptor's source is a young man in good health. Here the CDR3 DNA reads TGTGCCAGCAGCAAAGAGGGGGGTTTAAACTCCTACGAGCAGTACTTC. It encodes CASSKEGGLNSYEQYF.